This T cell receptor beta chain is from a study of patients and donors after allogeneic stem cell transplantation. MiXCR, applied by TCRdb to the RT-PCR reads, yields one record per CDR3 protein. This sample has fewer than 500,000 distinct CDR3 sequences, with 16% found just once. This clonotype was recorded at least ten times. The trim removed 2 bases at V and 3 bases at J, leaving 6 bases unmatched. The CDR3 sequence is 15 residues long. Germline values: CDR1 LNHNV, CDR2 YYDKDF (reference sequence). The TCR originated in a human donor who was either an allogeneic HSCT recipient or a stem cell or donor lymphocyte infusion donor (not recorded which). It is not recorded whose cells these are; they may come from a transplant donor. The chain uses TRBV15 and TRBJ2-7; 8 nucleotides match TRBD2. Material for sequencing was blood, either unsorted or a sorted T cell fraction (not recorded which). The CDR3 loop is CATSRISGSYYEQYF. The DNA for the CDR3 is TGTGCCACCAGCAGAATAAGCGGGAGCTACTACGAGCAGTACTTC.